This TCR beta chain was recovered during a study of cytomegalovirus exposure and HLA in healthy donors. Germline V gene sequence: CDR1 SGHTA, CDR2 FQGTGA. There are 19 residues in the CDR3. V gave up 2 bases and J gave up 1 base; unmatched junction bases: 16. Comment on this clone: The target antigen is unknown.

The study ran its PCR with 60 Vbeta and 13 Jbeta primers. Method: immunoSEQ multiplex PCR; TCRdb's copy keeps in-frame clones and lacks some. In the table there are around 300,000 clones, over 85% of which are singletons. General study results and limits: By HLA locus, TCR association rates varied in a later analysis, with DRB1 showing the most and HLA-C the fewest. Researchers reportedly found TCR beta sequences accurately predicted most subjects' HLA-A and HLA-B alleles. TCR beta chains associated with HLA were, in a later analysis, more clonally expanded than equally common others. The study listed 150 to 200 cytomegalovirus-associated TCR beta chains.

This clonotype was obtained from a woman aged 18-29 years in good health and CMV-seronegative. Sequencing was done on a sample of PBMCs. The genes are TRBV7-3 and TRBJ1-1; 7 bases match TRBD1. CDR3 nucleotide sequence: TGTGCCAGCAGCTTAGGCCCACTAGGGGGCTTATTTGGGAACACTGAAGCTTTCTTT. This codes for CASSLGPLGGLFGNTEAFF.